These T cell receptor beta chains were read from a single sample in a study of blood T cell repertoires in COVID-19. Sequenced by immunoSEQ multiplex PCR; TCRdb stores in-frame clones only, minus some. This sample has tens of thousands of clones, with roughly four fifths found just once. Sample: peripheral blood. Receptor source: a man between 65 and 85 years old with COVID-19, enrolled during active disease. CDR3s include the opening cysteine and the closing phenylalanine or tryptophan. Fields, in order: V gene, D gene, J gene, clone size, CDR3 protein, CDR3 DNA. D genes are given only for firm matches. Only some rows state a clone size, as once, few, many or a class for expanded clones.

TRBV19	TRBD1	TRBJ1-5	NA	CASRTTGDQPQHF	TGTGCCAGTAGAACTACAGGGGATCAGCCCCAGCATTTT
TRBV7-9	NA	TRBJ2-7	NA	CASSNVAPPYEQYF	TGTGCCAGCAGCAACGTGGCTCCCCCCTACGAGCAGTACTTC
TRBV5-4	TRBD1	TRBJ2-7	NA	CASSPIGQGYEQYF	TGTGCCAGCAGCCCCATTGGACAGGGCTACGAGCAGTACTTC
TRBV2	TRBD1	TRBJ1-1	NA	CASSVDRGTEAFF	TGTGCCAGCAGTGTTGACAGGGGCACTGAAGCTTTCTTT
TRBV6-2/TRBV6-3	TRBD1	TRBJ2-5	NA	CASSGQGETQYF	TGTGCCAGCAGCGGACAGGGAGAGACCCAGTACTTC
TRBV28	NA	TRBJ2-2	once	CASSFGGGVPGELFF	TGTGCCAGCAGTTTTGGCGGAGGGGTTCCCGGGGAGCTGTTTTTT
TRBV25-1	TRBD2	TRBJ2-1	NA	CASRQTSGQLYNEQFF	TGTGCCAGCAGGCAGACTAGCGGACAACTTTACAATGAGCAGTTCTTC
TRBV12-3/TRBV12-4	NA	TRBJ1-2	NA	CASSSQGTYGYTF	TGTGCCAGCAGTTCTCAGGGTACCTATGGCTACACCTTC
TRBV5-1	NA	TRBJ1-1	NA	CASSIDRTGTEAFF	TGCGCCAGCAGCATTGACAGGACTGGCACTGAAGCTTTCTTT
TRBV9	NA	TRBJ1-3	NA	CASSARQTAGLDGNTIYF	TGTGCCAGCAGCGCACGTCAGACAGCAGGTTTAGATGGAAACACCATATATTTT
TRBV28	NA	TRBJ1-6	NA	CASSPHYLESPLHF	TGTGCCAGCAGCCCCCATTACCTGGAGTCACCCCTCCACTTT
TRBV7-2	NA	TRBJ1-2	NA	CASSRTIDGYTF	TGTGCCAGCAGCCGAACTATTGATGGCTACACCTTC
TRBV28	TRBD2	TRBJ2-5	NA	CASSTGGVAGGIRETQYF	TGTGCCAGCAGTACGGGAGGGGTAGCGGGAGGGATTCGAGAGACCCAGTACTTC
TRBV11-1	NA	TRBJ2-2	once	CASSLEGRSGELFF	TGTGCCAGCAGCTTAGAGGGGCGCAGCGGGGAGCTGTTTTTT
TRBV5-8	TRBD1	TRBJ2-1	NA	CASSVGQGDEQFF	TGTGCCAGCAGCGTGGGACAGGGTGATGAGCAGTTCTTC
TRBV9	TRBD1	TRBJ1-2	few	CASSGQGVYTF	TGTGCCAGCAGCGGACAGGGGGTCTACACCTTC
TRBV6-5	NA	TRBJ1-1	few	CASSYSRWAGRSEAFF	TGTGCCAGCAGTTACTCGAGATGGGCAGGGCGGTCTGAAGCTTTCTTT
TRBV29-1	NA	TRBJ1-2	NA	CSVANSLGGYTF	TGCAGCGTTGCGAACAGCCTTGGGGGCTACACCTTC